A selection of T cell receptor beta chains follows, all from one sample in a study of CD8 T cells in ankylosing spondylitis. TCRdb reanalysed the 5' RACE reads using MiXCR and keeps one entry per CDR3 protein. The sample lists a few hundred thousand distinct CDR3 sequences, about 20% occurring once. The sample comprised blood, either unsorted or a sorted T cell fraction (not recorded which). The receptors stem from a female donor with ankylosing spondylitis or in good health (not recorded which). CDR3s include the opening cysteine and the closing phenylalanine or tryptophan. The D gene is left open where the match is weak. The listing skips clone size in some rows; elsewhere it reads once, few, many or a size class.

d_call: NA
clone_size: many
j_call: TRBJ2-3
v_call: TRBV29-1
cdr3_nt: TGCAGCGTGCACAGGGATCGTAGCACAGATACGCAGTATTTT
cdr3_aa: CSVHRDRSTDTQYF

d_call: NA
clone_size: many
j_call: TRBJ2-3
v_call: TRBV25-1
cdr3_nt: TGTGCCAGCAGTGGCGTCGGATGGGATACGCAGTATTTT
cdr3_aa: CASSGVGWDTQYF

d_call: NA
clone_size: few
j_call: TRBJ2-5
v_call: TRBV20-1
cdr3_nt: TGCAGTGCTAGAGTGACTAACCAAGAGACCCAGTACTTC
cdr3_aa: CSARVTNQETQYF

d_call: NA
clone_size: many
j_call: TRBJ1-2
v_call: TRBV29-1
cdr3_nt: TGCAGCGTTGAAGATCGCCTCCCTTATGGCTACACCTTC
cdr3_aa: CSVEDRLPYGYTF

d_call: TRBD1
clone_size: few
j_call: TRBJ2-1
v_call: TRBV30
cdr3_nt: TGTGCCTGGACCCGGGACAGGAAGGACAATGAGCAGTTCTTC
cdr3_aa: CAWTRDRKDNEQFF

d_call: TRBD1
clone_size: many
j_call: TRBJ2-7
v_call: TRBV10-2
cdr3_nt: TGCGCCAGTCGTTCTACCATTACAGGGGAGAGCTCCTACGAGCAGTACTTC
cdr3_aa: CASRSTITGESSYEQYF

d_call: NA
clone_size: NA
j_call: TRBJ2-1
v_call: TRBV12-3/TRBV12-4
cdr3_nt: TGTGCCAGCAGCCCCCGTCTGGGGATGAACAATGAGCAGTTCTTC
cdr3_aa: CASSPRLGMNNEQFF

d_call: NA
clone_size: few
j_call: TRBJ1-1
v_call: TRBV20-1
cdr3_nt: TGCAGTGCTAGAGACCTGAACACTGAAGCTTTCTTT
cdr3_aa: CSARDLNTEAFF

d_call: NA
clone_size: NA
j_call: TRBJ1-1
v_call: TRBV29-1
cdr3_nt: TGCAGCGTTTCCCGTCTCGGGGGGGACACTGAAGCTTTCTTT
cdr3_aa: CSVSRLGGDTEAFF

d_call: NA
clone_size: NA
j_call: TRBJ2-1
v_call: TRBV9
cdr3_nt: TGTGCCAGCAGCGTAGCATGGGGCGCGGGGTACAATGAGCAGTTCTTC
cdr3_aa: CASSVAWGAGYNEQFF

d_call: NA
clone_size: many
j_call: TRBJ2-1
v_call: TRBV6-5
cdr3_nt: TGTGCCAGCAGCAACCAGCCCCCAGGCAATGAGCAGTTCTTC
cdr3_aa: CASSNQPPGNEQFF

d_call: NA
clone_size: many
j_call: TRBJ1-5
v_call: TRBV29-1
cdr3_nt: TGCAGCGTTGCCGGGGGGAGAGGCAATCAGCCCCAGCATTTT
cdr3_aa: CSVAGGRGNQPQHF

d_call: NA
clone_size: NA
j_call: TRBJ2-3
v_call: TRBV6-1
cdr3_nt: TGTGCCAGCAGCCGGGACTCACGAGGGGAAACGCAGTATTTT
cdr3_aa: CASSRDSRGETQYF

d_call: NA
clone_size: many
j_call: TRBJ2-1
v_call: TRBV20-1
cdr3_nt: TGCAGTGCTAGAGATTCACAGGGGAGGCCCTACAATGAGCAGTTCTTC
cdr3_aa: CSARDSQGRPYNEQFF

d_call: NA
clone_size: few
j_call: TRBJ2-4
v_call: TRBV20-1
cdr3_nt: TGCAGTGCAAGACCGGGACTAGCCAAAAACATTCAGTACTTC
cdr3_aa: CSARPGLAKNIQYF

d_call: TRBD1
clone_size: NA
j_call: TRBJ2-2
v_call: TRBV18
cdr3_nt: TGTGCCAGCTCACCACAGCAGGGACAGGTTAACACCGGGGAGCTGTTTTTT
cdr3_aa: CASSPQQGQVNTGELFF

d_call: TRBD2
clone_size: NA
j_call: TRBJ2-5
v_call: TRBV20-1
cdr3_nt: TGCAGTGCTAGAGGGGGACTAGCGGGAATTGAGACCCAGTACTTC
cdr3_aa: CSARGGLAGIETQYF

d_call: TRBD1
clone_size: NA
j_call: TRBJ2-7
v_call: TRBV3-1
cdr3_nt: TGTGCCAGCAGCCTTACTAGAGACAGGGGTATCTACGAGCAGTACTTC
cdr3_aa: CASSLTRDRGIYEQYF

d_call: NA
clone_size: few
j_call: TRBJ2-5
v_call: TRBV7-2
cdr3_nt: TGTGCCAGCAACGACAGAGCTGAAGAGACCCAGTACTTC
cdr3_aa: CASNDRAEETQYF

d_call: NA
clone_size: many
j_call: TRBJ2-3
v_call: TRBV5-5
cdr3_nt: TGTGCCAGCAGCTCCTTGAATACGCAGTATTTT
cdr3_aa: CASSSLNTQYF

d_call: NA
clone_size: few
j_call: TRBJ1-5
v_call: TRBV29-1
cdr3_nt: TGCAGCGTTGCTCGGGCAGTAGATCAGCCCCAGCATTTT
cdr3_aa: CSVARAVDQPQHF

d_call: NA
clone_size: few
j_call: TRBJ1-1
v_call: TRBV18
cdr3_nt: TGTGCCAGCTCACCAATCGACGCTGAAGCTTTCTTT
cdr3_aa: CASSPIDAEAFF

d_call: NA
clone_size: NA
j_call: TRBJ1-1
v_call: TRBV27
cdr3_nt: TGTGCCAGCCGCGGGGGGGAGCACACTGAAGCTTTCTTT
cdr3_aa: CASRGGEHTEAFF

d_call: NA
clone_size: few
j_call: TRBJ2-5
v_call: TRBV15
cdr3_nt: TGTGCCACCAGCAGAGGGGCAGGGGCCGAAGAGACCCAGTACTTC
cdr3_aa: CATSRGAGAEETQYF

d_call: TRBD1
clone_size: few
j_call: TRBJ2-7
v_call: TRBV10-3
cdr3_nt: TGTGCCATCAGGGGACAGACGACCTACGAGCAGTACTTC
cdr3_aa: CAIRGQTTYEQYF

d_call: TRBD1
clone_size: few
j_call: TRBJ2-7
v_call: TRBV7-2
cdr3_nt: TGTGCCAGCAGCTTAGCGGGACAGATCAACGAGCAGTACTTC
cdr3_aa: CASSLAGQINEQYF

d_call: TRBD1
clone_size: NA
j_call: TRBJ1-2
v_call: TRBV24-1
cdr3_nt: TGTGCCACCAGTGATTCCTTCCGTCCAGGGGGCTTCTATGGCTACACCTTC
cdr3_aa: CATSDSFRPGGFYGYTF

d_call: TRBD2
clone_size: many
j_call: TRBJ2-3
v_call: TRBV29-1
cdr3_nt: TGCAGCGTCAGACTAGCGGGACGTACTGGGGCAGATACGCAGTATTTT
cdr3_aa: CSVRLAGRTGADTQYF

d_call: TRBD2
clone_size: NA
j_call: TRBJ2-1
v_call: TRBV7-9
cdr3_nt: TGTGCCAGCAGCTTAACGACTAGCGGCCGTTACAATGAGCAGTTCTTC
cdr3_aa: CASSLTTSGRYNEQFF

d_call: NA
clone_size: NA
j_call: TRBJ2-7
v_call: TRBV5-6
cdr3_nt: TGTGCCAGCAGCTCAAAAACGGGTGCAAGCTCCTACGAGCAGTACTTC
cdr3_aa: CASSSKTGASSYEQYF

d_call: TRBD2
clone_size: NA
j_call: TRBJ2-1
v_call: TRBV6-2/TRBV6-3
cdr3_nt: TGTGCCAGCACCAACCCAGGACTAGCGGGAGGGCGAAAGACCAATGAGCAGTTCTTC
cdr3_aa: CASTNPGLAGGRKTNEQFF

d_call: TRBD2
clone_size: NA
j_call: TRBJ2-1
v_call: TRBV6-1
cdr3_nt: TGTGCCAGCAGCCCCTCCCCTAGCGGGCGCCCTGGGCCCTACAATGAGCAGTTCTTC
cdr3_aa: CASSPSPSGRPGPYNEQFF

d_call: NA
clone_size: NA
j_call: TRBJ1-2
v_call: TRBV7-6
cdr3_nt: TGTGCCAGCAGCTCAGGGTTAGGCTACACCTTC
cdr3_aa: CASSSGLGYTF

d_call: TRBD1
clone_size: few
j_call: TRBJ1-2
v_call: TRBV4-3
cdr3_nt: TGCGCCAGCAGCCAATCGTACAGGGGCGTGGATGGCTACACCTTC
cdr3_aa: CASSQSYRGVDGYTF